This TCR beta chain was documented in a study of CD8 T cells in ankylosing spondylitis. The germline V gene has CDR1 SGHVS and CDR2 FQNEAQ. V shed 1 base and J 2 bases; nucleotides not matched to a gene: 3. CDR3 length: 15 residues. Study-wide findings and caveats: Disease-linked clones reportedly concentrated significantly in matched ankylosing spondylitis synovial fluid. Disease-linked clones had a CD8+ phenotype and relatively low frequency in peripheral blood. A TCR beta motif made of several highly homologous variants seemed typical of ankylosing spondylitis blood.

This clonotype was detected a few times. The antigen is not known. By quantitative 5'-RACE with molecular barcodes, the TCR beta libraries were made. One entry per CDR3 protein, called by TCRdb with MiXCR from the 5' RACE reads. The table records 330,000 or so distinct CDR3 sequences, less than 9.5% of them present only once. Source material: blood, either unsorted or a sorted T cell fraction (not recorded which). This chain uses TRBV7-8 with TRBJ2-7, with 9 bases lining up with TRBD1. The source is a male donor with ankylosing spondylitis. The CDR3 protein is CASSLDRGRAYEQYF. The CDR3 region has the DNA TGTGCCAGCAGCTTAGACAGGGGGCGCGCCTACGAGCAGTACTTC.